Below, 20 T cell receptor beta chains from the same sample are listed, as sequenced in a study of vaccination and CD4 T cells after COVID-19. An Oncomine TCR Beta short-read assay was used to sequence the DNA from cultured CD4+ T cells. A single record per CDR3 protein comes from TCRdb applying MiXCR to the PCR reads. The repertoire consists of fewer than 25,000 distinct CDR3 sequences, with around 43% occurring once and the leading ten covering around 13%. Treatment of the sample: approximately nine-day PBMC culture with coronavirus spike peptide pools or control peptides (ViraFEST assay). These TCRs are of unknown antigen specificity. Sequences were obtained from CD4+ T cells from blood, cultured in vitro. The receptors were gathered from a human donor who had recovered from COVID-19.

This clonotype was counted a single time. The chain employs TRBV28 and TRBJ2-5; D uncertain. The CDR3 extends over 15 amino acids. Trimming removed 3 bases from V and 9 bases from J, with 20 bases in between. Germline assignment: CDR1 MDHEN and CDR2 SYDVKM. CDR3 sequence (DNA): TGTGCCAGCAGTTTTCTGACACTTGGGTTAAAGGCCCAGTACTTC. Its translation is CASSFLTLGLKAQYF.

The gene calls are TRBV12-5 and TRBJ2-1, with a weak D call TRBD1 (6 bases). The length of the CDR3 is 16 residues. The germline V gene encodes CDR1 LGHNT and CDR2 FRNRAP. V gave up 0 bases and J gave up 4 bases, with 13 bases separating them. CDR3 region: CASGLVTQGRYNEQFF. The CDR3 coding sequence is TGTGCTAGTGGTTTGGTGACCCAGGGGCGATACAATGAGCAGTTCTTC.

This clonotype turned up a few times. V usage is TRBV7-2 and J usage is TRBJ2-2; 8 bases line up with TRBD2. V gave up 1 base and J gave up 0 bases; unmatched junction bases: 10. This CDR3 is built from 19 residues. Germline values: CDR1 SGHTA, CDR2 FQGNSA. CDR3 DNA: TGTGCCAGCAGCTTAGGTACAGCTTTGCGGGGGGCGAACACCGGGGAGCTGTTTTTT. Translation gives CASSLGTALRGANTGELFF.

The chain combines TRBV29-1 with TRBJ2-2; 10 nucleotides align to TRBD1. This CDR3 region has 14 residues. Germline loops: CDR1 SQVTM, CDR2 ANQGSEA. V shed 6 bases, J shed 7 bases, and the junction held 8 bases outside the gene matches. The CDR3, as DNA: TGCAGCGTACCCCGGGACAGGGGCGGCGGGGAGCTGTTTTTT. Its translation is CSVPRDRGGGELFF.

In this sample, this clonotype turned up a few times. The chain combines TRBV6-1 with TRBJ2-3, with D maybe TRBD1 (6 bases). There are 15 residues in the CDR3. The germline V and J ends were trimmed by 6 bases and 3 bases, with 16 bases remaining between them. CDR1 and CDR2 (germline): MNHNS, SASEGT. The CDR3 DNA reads TGTGCCAGCAGGTTACAGGGTGAGGGTACAGATACGCAGTATTTT. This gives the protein CASRLQGEGTDTQYF.

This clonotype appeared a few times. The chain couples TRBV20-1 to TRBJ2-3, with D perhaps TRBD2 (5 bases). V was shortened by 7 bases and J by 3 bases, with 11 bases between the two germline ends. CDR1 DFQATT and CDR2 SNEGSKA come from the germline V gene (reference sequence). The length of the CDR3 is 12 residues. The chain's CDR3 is CSGVGGTDTQYF. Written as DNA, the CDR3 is TGCAGTGGGGTCGGAGGTACAGATACGCAGTATTTT.

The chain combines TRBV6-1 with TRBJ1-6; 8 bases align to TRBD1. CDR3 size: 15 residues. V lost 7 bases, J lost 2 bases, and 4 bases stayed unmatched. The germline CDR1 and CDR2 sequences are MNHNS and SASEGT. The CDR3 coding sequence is TGTGCCAGCATCGAGACAGGGGCCTATAATTCACCCCTCCACTTT. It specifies CASIETGAYNSPLHF.

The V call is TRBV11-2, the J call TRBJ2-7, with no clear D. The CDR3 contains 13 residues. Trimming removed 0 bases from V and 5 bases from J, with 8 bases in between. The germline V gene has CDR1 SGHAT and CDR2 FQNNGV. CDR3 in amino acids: CASSLDRVNEQYF. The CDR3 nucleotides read TGTGCCAGCAGCTTAGATCGGGTCAACGAGCAGTACTTC.

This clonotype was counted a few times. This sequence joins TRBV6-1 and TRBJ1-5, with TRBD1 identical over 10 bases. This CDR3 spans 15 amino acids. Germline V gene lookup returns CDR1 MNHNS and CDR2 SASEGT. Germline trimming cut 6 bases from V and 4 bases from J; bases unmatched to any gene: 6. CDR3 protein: CASSLPGQGNQPQHF. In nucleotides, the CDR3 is TGTGCCAGCAGCCTTCCGGGACAGGGGAATCAGCCCCAGCATTTT.

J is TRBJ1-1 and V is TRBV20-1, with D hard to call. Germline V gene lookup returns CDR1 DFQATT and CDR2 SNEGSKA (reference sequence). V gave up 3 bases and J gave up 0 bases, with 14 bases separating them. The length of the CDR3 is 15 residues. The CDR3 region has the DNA TGCAGTGCTAGTGGACGGAGGATCATGAACACTGAAGCTTTCTTT. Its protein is CSASGRRIMNTEAFF.

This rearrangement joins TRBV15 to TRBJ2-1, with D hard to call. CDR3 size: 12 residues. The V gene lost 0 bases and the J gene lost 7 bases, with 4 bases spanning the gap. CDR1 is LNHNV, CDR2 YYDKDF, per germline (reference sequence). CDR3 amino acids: CATSRDPNEQFF. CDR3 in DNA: TGTGCCACCAGCAGAGATCCGAATGAGCAGTTCTTC.

This CDR3 is CASSLNAGGSDTQYF. As DNA, the CDR3 is TGTGCCAGCAGCTTAAATGCGGGAGGCTCAGATACGCAGTATTTT. The chain recombines TRBV7-6 with TRBJ2-3, with 8 bases that match TRBD2. The ends lost 2 bases at V and 4 bases at J; junction bases unmatched: 5. Germline-derived CDR1 and CDR2 are SGHVS and FNYEAQ. CDR3 length equals 15 residues.

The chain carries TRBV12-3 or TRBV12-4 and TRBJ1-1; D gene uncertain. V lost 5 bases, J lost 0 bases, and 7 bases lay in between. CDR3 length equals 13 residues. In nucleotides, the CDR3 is TGTGCCAGCAGTCAAGAGATGAACACTGAAGCTTTCTTT. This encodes CASSQEMNTEAFF.

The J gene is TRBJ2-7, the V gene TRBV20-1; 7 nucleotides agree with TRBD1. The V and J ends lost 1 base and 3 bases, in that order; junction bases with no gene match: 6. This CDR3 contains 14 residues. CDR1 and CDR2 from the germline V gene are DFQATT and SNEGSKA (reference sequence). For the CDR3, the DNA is TGCAGTGCTAGAGTAAGTGACAGGGACTACGAGCAGTACTTC. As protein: CSARVSDRDYEQYF.

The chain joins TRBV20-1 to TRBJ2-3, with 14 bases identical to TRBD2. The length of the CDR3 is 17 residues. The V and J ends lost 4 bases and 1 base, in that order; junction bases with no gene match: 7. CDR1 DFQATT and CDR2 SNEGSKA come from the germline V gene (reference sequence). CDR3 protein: CSAKTSGRAGGTDTQYF. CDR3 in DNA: TGCAGTGCTAAGACTAGCGGGAGGGCAGGGGGCACAGATACGCAGTATTTT.

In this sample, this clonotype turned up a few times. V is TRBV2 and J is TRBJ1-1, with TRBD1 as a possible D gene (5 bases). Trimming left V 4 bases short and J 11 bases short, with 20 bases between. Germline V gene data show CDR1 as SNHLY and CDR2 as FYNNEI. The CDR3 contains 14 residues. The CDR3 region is CASSVIGAGTVAFF. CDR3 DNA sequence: TGTGCCAGCAGTGTAATCGGGGCAGGGACGGTGGCTTTCTTT.

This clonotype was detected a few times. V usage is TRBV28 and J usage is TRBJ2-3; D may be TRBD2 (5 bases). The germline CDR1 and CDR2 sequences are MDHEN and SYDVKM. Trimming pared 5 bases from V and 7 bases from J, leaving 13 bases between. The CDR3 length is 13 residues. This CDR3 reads CASSPKDYNTQYF. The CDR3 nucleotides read TGTGCCAGCAGTCCAAAAGACTACAATACGCAGTATTTT. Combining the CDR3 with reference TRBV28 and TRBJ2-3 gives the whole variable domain DVKVTQSSRYLVKRTGEKVFLECVQDMDHENMFWYRQDPGLGLRLIYFSYDVKMKEKGDIPEGYSVSREKKERFSLILESASTNQTSMYLCASSPKDYNTQYFGPGTRLTVL.

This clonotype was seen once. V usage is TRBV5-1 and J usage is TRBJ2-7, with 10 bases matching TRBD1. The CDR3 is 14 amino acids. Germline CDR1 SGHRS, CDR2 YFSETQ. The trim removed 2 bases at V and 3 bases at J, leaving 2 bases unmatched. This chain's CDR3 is CASSFGTGDYEQYF. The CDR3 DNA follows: TGCGCCAGCAGCTTCGGGACAGGGGACTACGAGCAGTACTTC. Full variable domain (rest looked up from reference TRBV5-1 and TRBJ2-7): KAGVTQTPRYLIKTRGQQVTLSCSPISGHRSVSWYQQTPGQGLQFLFEYFSETQRNKGNFPGRFSGRQFSNSRSEMNVSTLELGDSALYLCASSFGTGDYEQYFGPGTRLTVT.

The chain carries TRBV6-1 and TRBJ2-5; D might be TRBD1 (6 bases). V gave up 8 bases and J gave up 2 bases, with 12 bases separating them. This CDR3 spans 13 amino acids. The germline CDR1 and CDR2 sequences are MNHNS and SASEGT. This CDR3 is CASQRGIQETQYF. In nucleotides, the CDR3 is TGTGCCAGCCAAAGGGGGATTCAAGAGACCCAGTACTTC.

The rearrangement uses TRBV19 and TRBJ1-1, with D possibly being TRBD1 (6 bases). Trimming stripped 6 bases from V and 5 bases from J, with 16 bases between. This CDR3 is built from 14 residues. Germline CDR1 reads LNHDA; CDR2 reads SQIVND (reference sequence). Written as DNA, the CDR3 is TGTGCCAGTAGCACGGATGGGGGCGGGACTGAAGCTTTCTTT. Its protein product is CASSTDGGGTEAFF.